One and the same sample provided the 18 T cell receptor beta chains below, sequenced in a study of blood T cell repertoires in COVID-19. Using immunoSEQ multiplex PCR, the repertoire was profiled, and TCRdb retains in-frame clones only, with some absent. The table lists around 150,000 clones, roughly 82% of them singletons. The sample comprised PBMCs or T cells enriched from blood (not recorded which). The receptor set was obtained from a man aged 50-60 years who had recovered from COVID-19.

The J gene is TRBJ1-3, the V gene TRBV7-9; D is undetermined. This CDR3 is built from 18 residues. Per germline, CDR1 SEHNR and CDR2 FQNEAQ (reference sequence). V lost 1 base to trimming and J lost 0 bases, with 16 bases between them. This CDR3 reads CASSLGEAVFISGNTIYF. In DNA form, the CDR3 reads TGTGCCAGCAGCTTAGGGGAGGCAGTCTTCATCTCTGGAAACACCATATATTTT. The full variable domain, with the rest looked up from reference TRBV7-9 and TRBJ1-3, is DTGVSQNPRHKITKRGQNVTFRCDPISEHNRLYWYRQTLGQGPEFLTYFQNEAQLEKSRLLSDRFSAERPKGSFSTLEIQRTEQGDSAMYLCASSLGEAVFISGNTIYFGEGSWLTVV.

CDR3 loop: CASSPTGKYNEQFF. CDR3 nucleotide sequence: TGTGCCAGCAGCCCGACCGGGAAATACAATGAGCAGTTCTTC. The V call is TRBV3-1 (or the pseudogene TRBV3-2), the J call TRBJ2-1; D might be TRBD2 (5 bases). Germline loops: CDR1 LGHDT, CDR2 YNNKEL (reference sequence). CDR3 length: 14 residues. V was cut by 4 bases and J by 4 bases, with 11 bases left in between.

CDR3 nucleotide sequence: TGTGCCAGCAGCCAAGGCGGGACAGGGGGCGAGGCCACTGAAGCTTTCTTT. It is translated as CASSQGGTGGEATEAFF. The genes are TRBV4-2 and TRBJ1-1; 12 bases fit TRBD1. This CDR3 is 17 amino acids long. Trimming took 1 base from V and 4 from J; bases not matched to a gene: 7. The germline V gene encodes CDR1 LGHNA and CDR2 YNFKEQ.

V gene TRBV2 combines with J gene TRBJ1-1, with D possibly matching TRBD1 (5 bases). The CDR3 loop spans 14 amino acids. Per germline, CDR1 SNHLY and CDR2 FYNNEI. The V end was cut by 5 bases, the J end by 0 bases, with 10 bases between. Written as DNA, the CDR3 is TGTGCCAGCAGTAAGGACACCGTGAACACTGAAGCTTTCTTT. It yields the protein CASSKDTVNTEAFF.

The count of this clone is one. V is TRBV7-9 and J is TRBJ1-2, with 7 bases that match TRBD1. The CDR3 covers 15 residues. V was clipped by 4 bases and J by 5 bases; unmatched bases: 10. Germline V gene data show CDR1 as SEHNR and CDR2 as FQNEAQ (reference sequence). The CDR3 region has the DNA TGTGCCAGCAGCTACGAGGGGGCGTGGATATATGGCTACACCTTC. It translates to CASSYEGAWIYGYTF.

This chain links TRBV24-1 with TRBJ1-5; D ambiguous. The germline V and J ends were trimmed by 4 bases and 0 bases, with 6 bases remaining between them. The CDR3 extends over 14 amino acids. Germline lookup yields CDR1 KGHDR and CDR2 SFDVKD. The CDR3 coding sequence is TGTGCCACCAGTGAAGCTTATAGCAATCAGCCCCAGCATTTT. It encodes CATSEAYSNQPQHF.

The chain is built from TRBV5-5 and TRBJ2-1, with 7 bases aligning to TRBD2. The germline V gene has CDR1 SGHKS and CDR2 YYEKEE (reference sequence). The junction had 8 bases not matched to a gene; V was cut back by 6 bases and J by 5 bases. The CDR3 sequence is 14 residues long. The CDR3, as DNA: TGTGCCAGCATATTGGGGGGGTTTGACAATGAGCAGTTCTTC. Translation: CASILGGFDNEQFF.

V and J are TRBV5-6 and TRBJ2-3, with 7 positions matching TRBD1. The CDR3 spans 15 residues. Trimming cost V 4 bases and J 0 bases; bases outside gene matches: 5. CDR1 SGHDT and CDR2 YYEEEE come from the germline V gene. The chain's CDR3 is CASSETGTSTDTQYF. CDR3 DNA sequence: TGTGCCAGCAGCGAGACAGGGACCAGCACAGATACGCAGTATTTT.

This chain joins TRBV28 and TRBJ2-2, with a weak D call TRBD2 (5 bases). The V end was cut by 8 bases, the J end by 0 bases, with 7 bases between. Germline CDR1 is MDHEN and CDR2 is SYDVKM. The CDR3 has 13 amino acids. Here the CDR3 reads CASEGANTGELFF. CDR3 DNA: TGTGCCAGCGAGGGAGCGAACACCGGGGAGCTGTTTTTT. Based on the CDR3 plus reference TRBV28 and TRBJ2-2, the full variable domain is DVKVTQSSRYLVKRTGEKVFLECVQDMDHENMFWYRQDPGLGLRLIYFSYDVKMKEKGDIPEGYSVSREKKERFSLILESASTNQTSMYLCASEGANTGELFFGEGSRLTVL.

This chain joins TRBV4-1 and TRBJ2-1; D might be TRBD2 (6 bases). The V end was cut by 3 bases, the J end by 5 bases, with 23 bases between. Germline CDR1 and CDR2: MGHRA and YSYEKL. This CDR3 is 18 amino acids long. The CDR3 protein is CASSQHTGARGVDNEQFF. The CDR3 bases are TGCGCCAGCAGCCAGCATACCGGGGCCCGCGGGGTTGACAATGAGCAGTTCTTC.

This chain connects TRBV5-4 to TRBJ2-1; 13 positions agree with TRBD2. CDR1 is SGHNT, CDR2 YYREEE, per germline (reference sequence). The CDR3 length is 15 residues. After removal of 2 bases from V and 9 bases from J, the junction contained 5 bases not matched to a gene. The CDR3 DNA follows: TGTGCCAGCAGCTTCGGACTAGCGGGAGCCAGTGAGCAGTTCTTC. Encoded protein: CASSFGLAGASEQFF.

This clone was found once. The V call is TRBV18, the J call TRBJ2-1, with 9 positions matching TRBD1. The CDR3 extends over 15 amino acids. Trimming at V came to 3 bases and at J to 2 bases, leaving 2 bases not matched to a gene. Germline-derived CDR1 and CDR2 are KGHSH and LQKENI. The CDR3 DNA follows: TGTGCCAGCTCACCGGGACAGGGAGCCTACAATGAGCAGTTCTTC. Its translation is CASSPGQGAYNEQFF.

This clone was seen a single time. The CDR3 loop is CASRQGERTEAFF. The CDR3 bases are TGCGCCAGCAGACAGGGGGAGAGAACTGAAGCTTTCTTT. The V gene is TRBV5-1, the J gene TRBJ1-1; 8 nucleotides match TRBD1. The germline gives CDR1 SGHRS, CDR2 YFSETQ. The ends lost 5 bases at V and 5 bases at J; junction bases unmatched: 5. The CDR3 is 13 amino acids.

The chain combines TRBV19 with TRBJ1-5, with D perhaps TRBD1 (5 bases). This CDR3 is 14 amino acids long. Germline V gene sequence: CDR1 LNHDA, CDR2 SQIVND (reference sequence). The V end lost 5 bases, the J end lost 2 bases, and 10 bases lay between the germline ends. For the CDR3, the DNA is TGTGCCAGTAGTGCCAGGGTCGGCAATCAGCCCCAGCATTTT. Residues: CASSARVGNQPQHF. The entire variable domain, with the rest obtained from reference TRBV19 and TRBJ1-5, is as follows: DGGITQSPKYLFRKEGQNVTLSCEQNLNHDAMYWYRQDPGQGLRLIYYSQIVNDFQKGDIAEGYSVSREKKESFPLTVTSAQKNPTAFYLCASSARVGNQPQHFGDGTRLSIL.

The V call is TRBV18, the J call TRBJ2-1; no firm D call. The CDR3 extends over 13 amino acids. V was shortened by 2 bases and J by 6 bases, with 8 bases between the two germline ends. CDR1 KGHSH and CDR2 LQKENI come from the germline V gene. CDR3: CASSPAEPNEQFF. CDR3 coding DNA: TGTGCCAGCTCACCAGCAGAACCCAATGAGCAGTTCTTC.

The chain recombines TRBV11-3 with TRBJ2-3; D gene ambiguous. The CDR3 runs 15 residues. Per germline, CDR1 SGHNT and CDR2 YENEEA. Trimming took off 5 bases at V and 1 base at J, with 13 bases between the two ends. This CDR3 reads CASSTTTMGTDTQYF. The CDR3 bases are TGTGCCAGCAGCACAACTACGATGGGCACAGATACGCAGTATTTT.

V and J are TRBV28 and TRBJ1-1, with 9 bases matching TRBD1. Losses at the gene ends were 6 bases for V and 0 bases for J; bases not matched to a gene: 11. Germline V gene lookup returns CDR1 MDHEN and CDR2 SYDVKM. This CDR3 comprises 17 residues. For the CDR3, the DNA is TGTGCCAGCAGCCCGGGACAGGGCACGTTCATGAACACTGAAGCTTTCTTT. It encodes CASSPGQGTFMNTEAFF.

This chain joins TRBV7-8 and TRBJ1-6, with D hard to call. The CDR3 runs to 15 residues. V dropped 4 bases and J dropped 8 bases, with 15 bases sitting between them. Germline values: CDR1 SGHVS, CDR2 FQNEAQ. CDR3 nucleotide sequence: TGTGCCAGCAGCTCGCGGATCTTTGGCGATTCACCCCTCCACTTT. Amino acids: CASSSRIFGDSPLHF.